This TCR beta chain was identified during a study of control samples from healthy donors and cancer patients. Measured with immunoSEQ multiplex PCR; TCRdb has only the in-frame clones, and not every one. This table holds roughly 120,000 clones, 88% found once. Germline V gene lookup returns CDR1 SEHNR and CDR2 FQNEAQ (reference sequence). With 4 bases removed from V and 5 bases from J, the gap between germline ends came to 9 bases. The CDR3 length is 14 residues. This chain uses TRBV7-9 with TRBJ1-6; TRBD1 is a possible D gene (6 bases). The sequenced sample consisted of blood. The sequence was obtained from a woman in her sixties or seventies in good health. CDR3 residues: CASSSQGNNSPLHF. CDR3 coding DNA: TGTGCCAGCAGCTCACAGGGAAATAATTCACCCCTCCACTTT.